What follows are 24 T cell receptor beta chains derived from one specimen sequenced in a study of OX40 agonist ivuxolimab in advanced cancers. Assay used: immunoSEQ multiplex PCR; TCRdb lists only in-frame clones, some missing. Among some 100,000 clones listed, about 92% were seen once. Here the sequenced sample was CD4+ or CD8+ T cells sorted from blood, taken in a trial of the OX40 agonist ivuxolimab. The source is an adult with an advanced solid tumor such as melanoma, head and neck, liver or kidney cancer.

The gene calls are TRBV7-6 and TRBJ1-1; D gene ambiguous. The CDR3 length is 15 residues. Trimming pared 1 base from V and 0 bases from J, leaving 9 bases between. Germline V CDR1 and CDR2: SGHVS, FNYEAQ. The CDR3 protein is CASSLEHGMNTEAFF. The CDR3 DNA reads as TGTGCCAGCAGCTTAGAGCACGGAATGAACACTGAAGCTTTCTTT.

The chain recombines TRBV6-5 with TRBJ1-1; unclear D gene. The CDR3 has 12 residues. CDR1 is MNHEY and CDR2 is SVGAGI in the germline V gene. V was shortened by 5 bases and J by 1 base, with 5 bases between the two germline ends. In DNA, the CDR3 is TGTGCCAGCAGTCCCGAGAACACTGAAGCTTTCTTT. Its translation is CASSPENTEAFF.

CDR3 in amino acids: CASQPGGGAGDTQYF. The CDR3, as DNA: TGTGCCTCCCAGCCCGGCGGGGGGGCGGGAGATACGCAGTATTTT. The J gene is TRBJ2-3, the V gene TRBV19; 9 nucleotides match TRBD2. The germline gives CDR1 LNHDA, CDR2 SQIVND (reference sequence). This CDR3 contains 15 residues. After removal of 11 bases from V and 5 bases from J, the junction contained 14 bases not matched to a gene.

The rearrangement joins TRBV5-6 to TRBJ2-7; possibly TRBD2 for D (5 bases). This CDR3 comprises 14 residues. CDR1 and CDR2 from the germline V gene are SGHDT and YYEEEE. Deletions cut 2 bases from V and 2 bases from J, with 11 bases between. The CDR3 spells CASSFGLLTYEQYF. CDR3 DNA sequence: TGTGCCAGCAGCTTCGGACTGCTTACCTACGAGCAGTACTTC. The variable domain in full, with the rest retrieved from reference TRBV5-6 and TRBJ2-7, is DAGVTQSPTHLIKTRGQQVTLRCSPKSGHDTVSWYQQALGQGPQFIFQYYEEEERQRGNFPDRFSGHQFPNYSSELNVNALLLGDSALYLCASSFGLLTYEQYFGPGTRLTVT.

V is TRBV4-1 and J is TRBJ2-5, with a weak D call TRBD2 (5 bases). The J call is uncertain, as TRBJ2-7 better fits the DNA end. This CDR3 has 14 residues. Germline CDR1 MGHRA, CDR2 YSYEKL. CDR3 residues: CASSQEKADYEQYF. Here the CDR3 DNA reads TGCGCCAGCAGCCAAGAAAAAGCGGACTACGAGCAGTACTTC.

The chain uses TRBV4-3 and TRBJ1-4; 8 bases agree with TRBD1. There are 14 residues in the CDR3. J was trimmed by 6 bases and V by 3 bases; bases with no gene match: 3. Germline lookup yields CDR1 LGHNA and CDR2 YSLEER. The CDR3 here is CASSQDRVDEKLFF. The DNA of the CDR3 is TGCGCCAGCAGCCAGGACAGGGTAGATGAAAAACTGTTTTTT.

The rearrangement joins TRBV27 to TRBJ1-1; D gene ambiguous. V was shortened by 0 bases and J by 5 bases, with 7 bases between the two germline ends. The CDR3 length is 13 residues. Germline CDR1 and CDR2: MNHEY and SMNVEV (reference sequence). Here the CDR3 reads CASSLSVGTEAFF. DNA of the CDR3: TGTGCCAGCAGTTTATCCGTGGGGACTGAAGCTTTCTTT.

The chain has TRBV7-6 and TRBJ1-1; tentatively, D is TRBD1 (5 bases). Trimming took off 1 base at V and 7 bases at J, with 7 bases between the two ends. The CDR3 runs to 12 residues. Germline V gene lookup returns CDR1 SGHVS and CDR2 FNYEAQ. The CDR3 bases are TGTGCCAGCAGCTTAGGGGACGGTGAAGCTTTCTTT. The encoded protein is CASSLGDGEAFF.

The rearrangement uses TRBV2 and TRBJ2-7, with D possibly TRBD1 on 6 matching bases. The CDR3 consists of 13 residues. The V gene's germline CDR1 is SNHLY and CDR2 FYNNEI. V dropped 8 bases and J dropped 0 bases, with 11 bases sitting between them. The CDR3 region has the DNA TGTGCCAGCTGGCAGGGGTCCTCCTACGAGCAGTACTTC. As protein: CASWQGSSYEQYF.

V is TRBV6-5 and J is TRBJ1-1; a possible D gene is TRBD1 (6 bases). Germline V lookup: CDR1 MNHEY, CDR2 SVGAGI. V gave up 4 bases and J gave up 1 base, with 13 bases separating them. The CDR3 has 15 amino acids. CDR3 sequence: CASSFRGGWNTEAFF. The DNA of the CDR3 is TGTGCCAGCAGTTTTAGGGGGGGCTGGAACACTGAAGCTTTCTTT.

This chain joins TRBV6-1 and TRBJ1-1; D not resolved. CDR3 length: 15 amino acids. Germline assignment: CDR1 MNHNS and CDR2 SASEGT. V was clipped by 8 bases and J by 1 base, with 17 bases between them. CDR3 amino acids: CASRQRYGQNTEAFF. The DNA for the CDR3 is TGTGCCAGCCGGCAACGGTATGGCCAGAACACTGAAGCTTTCTTT.

The chain joins TRBV15 to TRBJ2-1, with D unclear. Trimming pared 0 bases from V and 7 bases from J, leaving 4 bases between. Germline CDR1 is LNHNV and CDR2 is YYDKDF (reference sequence). There are 12 residues in the CDR3. The CDR3 region is CATSRDGNEQFF. CDR3 nucleotide sequence: TGTGCCACCAGCAGAGATGGGAATGAGCAGTTCTTC. The entire variable domain, with the rest obtained from reference TRBV15 and TRBJ2-1, is as follows: DAMVIQNPRYQVTQFGKPVTLSCSQTLNHNVMYWYQQKSSQAPKLLFHYYDKDFNNEADTPDNFQSRRPNTSFCFLDIRSPGLGDTAMYLCATSRDGNEQFFGPGTRLTVL.

The CDR3 nucleotides read TGTGCCAGCAGTTTATCGATAGGGTACCAAGAGACCCAGTACTTC. As protein: CASSLSIGYQETQYF. The gene calls are TRBV27 and TRBJ2-5; D remains unclear. The CDR3 has 15 residues. Trimming stripped 0 bases from V and 0 bases from J, with 8 bases between. Germline V lookup: CDR1 MNHEY, CDR2 SMNVEV (reference sequence).

The gene calls are TRBV13 and TRBJ2-3; no clear D gene. The germline CDR1 and CDR2 sequences are PRHDT and FYEKMQ (reference sequence). The CDR3 runs to 16 residues. V dropped 5 bases and J dropped 0 bases, with 15 bases sitting between them. CDR3 residues: CASSPAEVDSTDTQYF. Here the CDR3 DNA reads TGTGCCAGCAGCCCCGCCGAGGTTGATAGCACAGATACGCAGTATTTT.

The rearrangement joins TRBV15 to TRBJ2-5, with 10 nucleotides matching TRBD2. The CDR3 sequence is 18 residues long. The germline V gene has CDR1 LNHNV and CDR2 YYDKDF (reference sequence). The trim removed 0 bases at V and 2 bases at J, leaving 9 bases unmatched. The CDR3 loop reads CATSRDLGGLAEQETQYF. The CDR3 region has the DNA TGTGCCACCAGCAGAGATCTTGGAGGACTAGCGGAACAAGAGACCCAGTACTTC.

A single count supports this clone. The CDR3 region has the DNA TGCGCCAGCAGCTTACTCTCACCCACAGATACGCAGTATTTT. It codes for CASSLLSPTDTQYF. V is TRBV5-1 and J is TRBJ2-3, with D unclear. The V end was cut by 2 bases, the J end by 2 bases, with 9 bases between. The CDR3 is made up of 14 amino acids. CDR1 and CDR2 from the germline V gene are SGHRS and YFSETQ.

This rearrangement joins TRBV6-5 to TRBJ2-5; TRBD2 is a possible D gene (5 bases). Per the germline V gene, CDR1 is MNHEY and CDR2 is SVGAGI. V was trimmed by 2 bases and J by 1 base, leaving 11 bases between them. The CDR3 runs to 15 residues. The CDR3 nucleotides read TGTGCCAGCAGTTACGAGGGAGCGGCCCAAGAGACCCAGTACTTC. Residues: CASSYEGAAQETQYF.

The CDR3: CASSGQANTEAFF. CDR3 DNA sequence: TGTGCCAGCAGTGGGCAGGCGAACACTGAAGCTTTCTTT. This chain uses TRBV6-1 with TRBJ1-1; no firm D call. Trimming shortened V by 4 bases and J by 1 base, and 7 bases separated the two germline ends. This CDR3 spans 13 amino acids. Germline-derived CDR1 and CDR2 are MNHNS and SASEGT.

The rearrangement links TRBV6-5 to TRBJ2-5; TRBD2 matches at 7 bases. Germline V gives CDR1 MNHEY, CDR2 SVGAGI. The CDR3 consists of 16 residues. The V gene end was trimmed by 1 base and the J gene end by 3 bases; junction bases not matched to a gene: 8. In DNA, the CDR3 is TGTGCCAGCAGTTACTTTCCTAGCGGAAGCAAAGAGACCCAGTACTTC. The encoded protein is CASSYFPSGSKETQYF.

The chain links TRBV30 to TRBJ1-1; no clear D. CDR1 is GTSNPN, CDR2 SVGIG, per germline (reference sequence). Trimming stripped 5 bases from V and 1 base from J, with 5 bases between. The CDR3 consists of 11 residues. CDR3 amino acids: CAWGKNTEAFF. CDR3 DNA sequence: TGTGCCTGGGGGAAGAACACTGAAGCTTTCTTT.

This chain joins TRBV7-7 and TRBJ2-1, with D possibly being TRBD1 or TRBD2 (5 bases each). Deletions cut 5 bases from V and 10 bases from J, with 24 bases between. The CDR3 totals 16 residues. The germline gives CDR1 SSHAT, CDR2 FNYEAQ (reference sequence). The CDR3 DNA is TGTGCCAGCAGCGCCGCGCAGGGATGGAGGCCTGGGGAGCAGTTCTTC. Translated: CASSAAQGWRPGEQFF. The full variable domain, with the rest looked up from reference TRBV7-7 and TRBJ2-1, is GAGVSQSPRYKVTKRGQDVTLRCDPISSHATLYWYQQALGQGPEFLTYFNYEAQPDKSGLPSDRFSAERPEGSISTLTIQRTEQRDSAMYRCASSAAQGWRPGEQFFGPGTRLTVL.

The rearrangement joins TRBV19 to TRBJ1-1, with TRBD1 matching over 8 bases. The V gene's germline CDR1 is LNHDA and CDR2 SQIVND (reference sequence). This CDR3 contains 13 residues. The V and J ends lost 8 bases and 0 bases, in that order; junction bases with no gene match: 2. The CDR3 protein is CASSTGVNTEAFF. For the CDR3, the DNA is TGTGCCAGTTCGACAGGGGTGAACACTGAAGCTTTCTTT.

This chain connects TRBV6-5 to TRBJ1-2; a weak D match, TRBD1 (6 bases). This CDR3 comprises 13 residues. Trimming removed 6 bases from V and 6 bases from J, with 14 bases in between. CDR1 MNHEY and CDR2 SVGAGI come from the germline V gene. The CDR3 nucleotides are TGTGCCAGCAGCCCCACAGGGAGGGATGGCTACACCTTC. Translation gives CASSPTGRDGYTF.

The rearrangement uses TRBV7-9 and TRBJ2-7; 7 bases align to TRBD1. The CDR3 length is 15 residues. J gave up 3 bases and V 1 base, and 6 bases lay outside the gene matches. Germline CDR1 reads SEHNR; CDR2 reads FQNEAQ (reference sequence). The CDR3 region has the DNA TGTGCCAGCAGCTTAGTCGGACAGGTCAACTACGAGCAGTACTTC. Encoded protein: CASSLVGQVNYEQYF.